Following are 26 T cell receptor beta chains from one sample sequenced in a study of T cells after yellow fever vaccination. TCRdb called the 5' RACE reads again in MiXCR, with one record for every CDR3 protein. There are approximately 510,000 distinct CDR3 sequences in the sample; less than 25% occur only once, and about 16% lies in the top ten. The specimen comprised PBMCs, sampled 20 to 25 days after the first yellow fever vaccination. The receptor source for this set is a man aged 18 to 30 who received the YFV17D yellow fever vaccine.

The rearrangement uses TRBV12-3 or TRBV12-4 and TRBJ2-2; 16 positions agree with TRBD2. V lost 4 bases, J lost 6 bases, and 2 bases stayed unmatched. The CDR3 is made up of 16 amino acids. The CDR3 here is CASSSGTSGGAGELFF. The CDR3 DNA sequence: TGTGCCAGCAGTTCCGGGACTAGCGGGGGGGCCGGGGAGCTGTTTTTT.

This clonotype was picked up a small number of times. The chain has TRBV27 and TRBJ1-2, with D uncertain. The CDR3 totals 13 residues. Germline V gene lookup returns CDR1 MNHEY and CDR2 SMNVEV (reference sequence). V lost 5 bases to trimming and J lost 2 bases, with 9 bases between them. CDR3 sequence: CASSPQANYGYTF. The CDR3 DNA sequence: TGTGCCAGCAGTCCGCAGGCAAACTATGGCTACACCTTC.

The V gene is TRBV4-3, the J gene TRBJ2-3, with 15 bases matching TRBD2. Per germline, CDR1 LGHNA and CDR2 YSLEER. V was pared by 4 bases and J by 6 bases, with 8 bases of the junction left unmatched. The CDR3 sequence is 17 residues long. CDR3 bases: TGCGCCAGCAGCCGTTGGACTAGCGGGGGGGCTAGCGATACGCAGTATTTT. It specifies CASSRWTSGGASDTQYF.

The chain joins TRBV2 to TRBJ2-3; no firm D call. The germline gives CDR1 SNHLY, CDR2 FYNNEI. Trimming took off 3 bases at V and 0 bases at J, with 7 bases between the two ends. The CDR3 length is 14 residues. CDR3 sequence: CASSDLGSTDTQYF. The CDR3 nucleotides read TGTGCCAGCAGTGACCTGGGGAGCACAGATACGCAGTATTTT.

The chain employs TRBV20-1 and TRBJ1-1; D unclear. CDR1 is DFQATT, CDR2 SNEGSKA, per germline (reference sequence). CDR3 length: 13 amino acids. Trimming took 5 bases from V and 3 from J, leaving 13 bases between them. The CDR3 loop is CSAGWAEDTEAFF. CDR3 nucleotide sequence: TGCAGTGCTGGCTGGGCAGAAGACACTGAAGCTTTCTTT.

This clonotype was detected only a few times. Here the CDR3 reads CASSLLGQGDEQYV. The CDR3 DNA sequence: TGCGCCAGCAGCTTGTTGGGACAGGGCGACGAGCAGTACGTC. The rearrangement joins TRBV5-1 to TRBJ2-7, with 9 bases aligning to TRBD1. V lost 1 base to trimming and J lost 5 bases; unmatched junction nucleotides: 4. Germline values: CDR1 SGHRS, CDR2 YFSETQ. The CDR3 contains 14 residues.

The chain couples TRBV20-1 to TRBJ2-7, with 7 bases fitting TRBD2. This CDR3 is 12 amino acids long. Germline V gives CDR1 DFQATT, CDR2 SNEGSKA (reference sequence). The trim removed 6 bases at V and 1 base at J, leaving 3 bases unmatched. CDR3 residues: CSALGGSYEQYV. The CDR3 region has the DNA TGCAGTGCCCTCGGGGGGTCCTACGAGCAGTACGTC.

This clonotype came up a few times. This rearrangement joins TRBV7-3 to TRBJ1-2; 7 bases align to TRBD1. Germline V gene lookup returns CDR1 SGHTA and CDR2 FQGTGA. The J segment lost 6 bases and the V segment lost 5 bases, leaving 12 bases of the junction unmatched. This CDR3 region has 15 residues. DNA for the CDR3: TGTGCCAGCAGCGCCTCCGGGGGAGGGGGCAATGGCTACACCTTC. It translates to CASSASGGGGNGYTF.

The chain carries TRBV6-2 or TRBV6-3 and TRBJ1-3; no reliable D call. Germline V lookup: CDR1 MNHEY, CDR2 SVGEGT. The V gene lost 6 bases and the J gene lost 1 base, with 7 bases spanning the gap. CDR3 length equals 13 residues. The CDR3 is CASRYTSGNTIYF. Here the CDR3 DNA reads TGTGCCAGCAGATACACTTCTGGAAACACCATATATTTT.

The V gene is TRBV7-3, the J gene TRBJ2-5; 8 nucleotides agree with TRBD2. The CDR3 spans 14 residues. The V and J ends lost 5 bases and 5 bases, in that order; junction bases with no gene match: 7. Germline loops: CDR1 SGHTA, CDR2 FQGTGA. The CDR3 is CASSPGGGEETQYF. The CDR3 coding sequence is TGTGCCAGCAGCCCCGGGGGGGGAGAGGAGACCCAGTACTTC.

This clonotype was counted at least ten times. The CDR3 here is CASSPGSPSTDTQYF. In DNA, the CDR3 is TGCGCCAGCAGCCCAGGAAGCCCTAGCACAGATACGCAGTATTTT. V gene TRBV4-1 combines with J gene TRBJ2-3; unclear D gene. This CDR3 is built from 15 residues. Between the trimmed V and J ends, which lost 4 bases and 0 bases, there was a span of 11 bases. CDR1 and CDR2 (germline): MGHRA, YSYEKL.

This clonotype was counted between two and nine times. The V and J genes are TRBV29-1 and TRBJ1-3, with 8 bases matching TRBD1. Germline assignment: CDR1 SQVTM and CDR2 ANQGSEA. CDR3 length: 13 residues. CDR3 nucleotides: TGCAGTACTCAGGGGGCTGCTGGAAACACCATATATTTT. Protein product: CSTQGAAGNTIYF.

This rearrangement joins TRBV9 to TRBJ1-1; a possible D gene is TRBD1 (6 bases). This CDR3 contains 14 residues. Germline values: CDR1 SGDLS, CDR2 YYNGEE. V lost 0 bases and J lost 3, with 9 bases in between. The DNA of the CDR3 is TGTGCCAGCAGCGTAGCGGGGGGGCACACTGAAGCTTTCTTT. It encodes CASSVAGGHTEAFF.

The gene calls are TRBV20-1 and TRBJ2-7; D ambiguous. This CDR3 has 14 amino acids. CDR1 and CDR2 (germline): DFQATT, SNEGSKA (reference sequence). V shed 6 bases and J shed 4 bases, with 19 bases lying between them. The CDR3 DNA reads as TGCAGTGCGTCCGAACCTGGCCGGGCGTACGAGCAGTACTTC. It specifies CSASEPGRAYEQYF.

This clonotype was seen only a few times. J is TRBJ2-3 and V is TRBV7-2; D is ambiguous. Germline values: CDR1 SGHTA, CDR2 FQGNSA. CDR3 size: 12 residues. The V gene lost 5 bases and the J gene lost 4 bases, with 7 bases spanning the gap. CDR3 coding DNA: TGTGCCAGCAGCGGCCGGGCAGATACGCAGTATTTT. Its protein is CASSGRADTQYF.

V gene TRBV20-1 combines with J gene TRBJ2-5; the D call may be TRBD1 or TRBD2 (5 bases each). V lost 6 bases to trimming and J lost 4 bases, with 15 bases between them. Per germline, CDR1 DFQATT and CDR2 SNEGSKA (reference sequence). The CDR3 spans 13 residues. CDR3 region: CSAPRGVSETQYF. CDR3 bases: TGCAGTGCGCCTCGGGGCGTGTCAGAGACCCAGTACTTC.

The V gene is TRBV6-1, the J gene TRBJ2-3; the match to TRBD2 covers 10 bases. Germline V gene lookup returns CDR1 MNHNS and CDR2 SASEGT. The CDR3 extends over 17 amino acids. The V and J ends lost 5 bases and 7 bases, in that order; junction bases with no gene match: 15. The CDR3 reads CASSQESLAGGSYTQYF. CDR3 sequence (DNA): TGTGCCAGCAGTCAAGAGTCGTTAGCGGGGGGATCTTATACGCAGTATTTT.

The genes are TRBV7-2 and TRBJ2-2, with a weak D call TRBD1 (6 bases). The length of the CDR3 is 17 residues. Germline V lookup: CDR1 SGHTA, CDR2 FQGNSA. Trimming took 3 bases from V and 1 from J, leaving 15 bases between them. The CDR3 region has the DNA TGTGCCAGCAGCTTCGGACAGCTAAACTGGAACACCGGGGAGCTGTTTTTT. It yields the protein CASSFGQLNWNTGELFF.

This clonotype occurred a few times. The chain joins TRBV11-3 to TRBJ2-3; 10 bases are shared with TRBD2. The CDR3 runs to 15 residues. The ends lost 5 bases at V and 2 bases at J; junction bases unmatched: 4. The germline CDR1 and CDR2 sequences are SGHNT and YENEEA. The CDR3 is CASSGSGGNTDTQYF. The CDR3 nucleotides read TGTGCCAGCAGCGGTAGCGGGGGGAACACAGATACGCAGTATTTT.

This clonotype was picked up a small number of times. The chain links TRBV4-2 to TRBJ1-6, with 7 bases fitting TRBD1. The length of the CDR3 is 16 residues. J lost 10 bases, V lost 5 bases, and 14 bases had no gene match. CDR1 and CDR2 from the germline V gene are LGHNA and YNFKEQ. CDR3 DNA sequence: TGTGCCAGCAGCTGGGGGTACGGGACAGTTACCTCACCCCTCCACTTT. As protein: CASSWGYGTVTSPLHF.

This rearrangement joins TRBV20-1 to TRBJ2-7; the D gene could be TRBD1 or TRBD2 (5 bases each). V was shortened by 5 bases and J by 6 bases, with 20 bases between the two germline ends. Germline V gives CDR1 DFQATT, CDR2 SNEGSKA (reference sequence). This CDR3 has 14 residues. The CDR3 DNA sequence: TGCAGTGCTTCTTACCGGGACCAATTCCGCGAGCAGTACTTC. Translating gives CSASYRDQFREQYF.

The CDR3 DNA follows: TGCAGTGCTAGAGCGGGGGCTACAGATACGCAGTATTTT. This gives the protein CSARAGATDTQYF. The chain is built from TRBV20-1 and TRBJ2-3; D tentatively fits TRBD1 or TRBD2 (6 bases each). Germline lookup yields CDR1 DFQATT and CDR2 SNEGSKA (reference sequence). V lost 1 base and J 3 bases, leaving 8 bases between the germline ends. The CDR3 is made up of 13 amino acids.

The chain couples TRBV9 to TRBJ2-1; 8 nucleotides agree with TRBD2. The germline V gene has CDR1 SGDLS and CDR2 YYNGEE. Trimming removed 0 bases from V and 8 bases from J; junction bases left unmatched: 10. The CDR3 sequence is 16 residues long. The chain's CDR3 is CASSVVRTGGHDEQFF. The CDR3 bases are TGTGCCAGCAGCGTAGTGCGAACGGGGGGGCATGATGAGCAGTTCTTC.

The genes are TRBV7-8 and TRBJ2-1, with TRBD2 identical over 8 bases. V dropped 4 bases and J dropped 0; count of bases not matched to a gene: 5. The CDR3 contains 16 residues. Germline lookup yields CDR1 SGHVS and CDR2 FQNEAQ. The CDR3 region is CASSSQLAASYNEQFF. CDR3 nucleotide sequence: TGTGCCAGCAGCTCCCAACTAGCGGCCTCCTACAATGAGCAGTTCTTC.

The V and J genes are TRBV20-1 and TRBJ2-3, with a tentative D call TRBD1 (5 bases). Trimming cost V 2 bases and J 3 bases, with 18 bases left between them. CDR1 is DFQATT and CDR2 is SNEGSKA in the germline V gene (reference sequence). CDR3 size: 16 residues. CDR3 sequence: CSARWETGRETDTQYF. In DNA form, the CDR3 reads TGCAGTGCTAGATGGGAAACAGGAAGAGAAACAGATACGCAGTATTTT.

In this sample, this clonotype turned up a few times. The genes are TRBV19 and TRBJ2-4, with 9 bases that match TRBD1. This CDR3 is built from 15 residues. The germline V gene encodes CDR1 LNHDA and CDR2 SQIVND (reference sequence). V was pared by 5 bases and J by 3 bases, with 5 bases of the junction left unmatched. This CDR3 is CASSGTGKNKNIQYF. CDR3 nucleotide sequence: TGTGCCAGTAGTGGGACAGGGAAGAACAAAAACATTCAGTACTTC.